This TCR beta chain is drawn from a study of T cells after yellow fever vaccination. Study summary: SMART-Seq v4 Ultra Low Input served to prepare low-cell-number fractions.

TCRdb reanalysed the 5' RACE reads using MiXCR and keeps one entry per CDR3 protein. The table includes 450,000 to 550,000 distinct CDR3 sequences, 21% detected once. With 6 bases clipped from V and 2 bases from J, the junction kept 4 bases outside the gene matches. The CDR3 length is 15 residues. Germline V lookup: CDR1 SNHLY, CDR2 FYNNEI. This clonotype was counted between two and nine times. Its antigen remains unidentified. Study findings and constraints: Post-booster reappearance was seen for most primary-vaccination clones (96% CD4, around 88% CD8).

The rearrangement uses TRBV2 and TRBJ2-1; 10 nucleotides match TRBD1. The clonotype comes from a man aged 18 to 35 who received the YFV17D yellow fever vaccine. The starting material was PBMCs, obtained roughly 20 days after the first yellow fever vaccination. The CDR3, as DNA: TGTGCCAGCAGGCTCGACAGGGGGCCCTACAATGAGCAGTTCTTC. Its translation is CASRLDRGPYNEQFF.